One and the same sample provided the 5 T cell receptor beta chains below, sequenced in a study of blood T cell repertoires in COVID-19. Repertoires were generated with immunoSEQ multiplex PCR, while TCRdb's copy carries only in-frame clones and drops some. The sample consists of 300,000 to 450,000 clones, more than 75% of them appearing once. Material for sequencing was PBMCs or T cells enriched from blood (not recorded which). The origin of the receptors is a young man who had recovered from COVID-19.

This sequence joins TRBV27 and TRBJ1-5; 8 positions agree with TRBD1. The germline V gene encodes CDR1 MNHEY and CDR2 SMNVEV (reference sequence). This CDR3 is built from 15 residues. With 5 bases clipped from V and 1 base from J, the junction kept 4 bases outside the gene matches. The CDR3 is CASSRQGRSNQPQHF. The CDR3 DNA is TGTGCCAGCAGTAGACAGGGGCGAAGCAATCAGCCCCAGCATTTT.

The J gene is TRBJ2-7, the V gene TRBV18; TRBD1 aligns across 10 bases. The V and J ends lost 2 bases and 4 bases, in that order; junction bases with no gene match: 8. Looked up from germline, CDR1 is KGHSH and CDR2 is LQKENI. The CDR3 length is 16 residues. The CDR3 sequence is CASSPAKGQGVYEQYF. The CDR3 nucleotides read TGTGCCAGCTCACCAGCTAAAGGACAGGGGGTTTACGAGCAGTACTTC.

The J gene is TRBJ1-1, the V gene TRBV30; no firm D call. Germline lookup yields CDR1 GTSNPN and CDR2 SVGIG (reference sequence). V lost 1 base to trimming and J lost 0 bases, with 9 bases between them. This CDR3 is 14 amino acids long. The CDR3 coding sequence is TGTGCCTGGAGTGAAGGACTGATGAACACTGAAGCTTTCTTT. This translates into CAWSEGLMNTEAFF.

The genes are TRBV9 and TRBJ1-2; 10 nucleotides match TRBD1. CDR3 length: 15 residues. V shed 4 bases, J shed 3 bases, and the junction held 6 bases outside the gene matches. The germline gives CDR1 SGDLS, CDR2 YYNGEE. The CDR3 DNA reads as TGTGCCAGCAGCCCCCACGGACAGGGGGACTATGGCTACACCTTC. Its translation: CASSPHGQGDYGYTF. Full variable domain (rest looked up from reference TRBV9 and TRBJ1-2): DSGVTQTPKHLITATGQRVTLRCSPRSGDLSVYWYQQSLDQGLQFLIQYYNGEERAKGNILERFSAQQFPDLHSELNLSSLELGDSALYFCASSPHGQGDYGYTFGSGTRLTVV.

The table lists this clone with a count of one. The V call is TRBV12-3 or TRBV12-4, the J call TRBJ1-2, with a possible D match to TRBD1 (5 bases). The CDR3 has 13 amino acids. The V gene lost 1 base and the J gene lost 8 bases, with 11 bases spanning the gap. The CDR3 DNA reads TGTGCCAGCAGTTTAGGCAGGGTAAAGGGCTACACCTTC. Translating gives CASSLGRVKGYTF.